This T cell receptor beta chain derives from a study of vaccination effects on CD4 cells after COVID-19. Study-level background: All participants had two doses of either the BNT162b2 or mRNA-1273 vaccine.

Details on this clone: Its antigen is still unknown.

Assay: immunoSEQ multiplex PCR; the TCRdb copy retains only in-frame clones and omits some. The sample gives 77,000 or so clones, about 78% of which show up once; about 10% is in the top ten. Viral peptide pools were used in the ViraFEST assay to expand antigen-specific CD4+ T cells, and sequencing came afterward. CD4+ T cells were isolated after 10 days of culture. Among the vaccine recipients, none had a prior SARS-CoV-2 infection, and nucleocapsid antibodies were negative. In the cultures, half the medium was exchanged for IL-2 medium on days 3 and 7. Study results and caveats: Late after vaccination, infection- and vaccine-induced clones showed marked clonal contraction.

Specimen: CD4+ T cells from PBMCs cultured with SARS-CoV-2 spike peptides, collected before COVID-19 vaccination. This receptor was taken from a human donor who received a COVID-19 vaccine.

The CDR3 sequence: CASSLTGQTGGTDTQYF. The CDR3 region has the DNA TGTGCCAGCAGCCTCACGGGGCAGACAGGAGGCACAGATACGCAGTATTTT. The chain is built from TRBV9 and TRBJ2-3, with D maybe TRBD1 (6 bases). Per germline, CDR1 SGDLS and CDR2 YYNGEE. The ends were cut back, 4 bases at V and 1 base at J, with 19 bases in the middle. The CDR3 spans 17 residues. Using reference TRBV9 and TRBJ2-3 for the parts outside the CDR3, the full variable domain is DSGVTQTPKHLITATGQRVTLRCSPRSGDLSVYWYQQSLDQGLQFLIQYYNGEERAKGNILERFSAQQFPDLHSELNLSSLELGDSALYFCASSLTGQTGGTDTQYFGPGTRLTVL.